The subject of this entry is one TCR beta chain. The target antigen is unknown. Vbeta (60) and Jbeta (13) primers were used in the PCR. Clones were sequenced by immunoSEQ multiplex PCR, and TCRdb holds only the in-frame ones, with some missing. The sample gives 90,000 to 150,000 clones, approximately 84% of which show up once; under 0.3% is in the top ten. V lost 2 bases, J lost 2 bases, and 10 bases lay in between. The CDR3 has 14 amino acids. The germline gives CDR1 ENHRY, CDR2 SYGVKD. These data are taken from a study of cytomegalovirus exposure and HLA in healthy donors. Overall study results and limits: Analyses of presence/absence relied on an assumption of roughly uniform sequencing depth across donors. In vitro data verified three CMV-associated chains as specific for CMV antigens.

The sequencing sample was made of PBMCs. The clonotype comes from a man aged 50 to 59 in good health and CMV-seronegative. This sequence joins TRBV10-3 and TRBJ2-7, with D possibly matching TRBD1 (5 bases). CDR3 in amino acids: CAISEPQDTYEQYF. Written as DNA, the CDR3 is TGTGCCATCAGTGAGCCCCAGGACACCTACGAGCAGTACTTC.